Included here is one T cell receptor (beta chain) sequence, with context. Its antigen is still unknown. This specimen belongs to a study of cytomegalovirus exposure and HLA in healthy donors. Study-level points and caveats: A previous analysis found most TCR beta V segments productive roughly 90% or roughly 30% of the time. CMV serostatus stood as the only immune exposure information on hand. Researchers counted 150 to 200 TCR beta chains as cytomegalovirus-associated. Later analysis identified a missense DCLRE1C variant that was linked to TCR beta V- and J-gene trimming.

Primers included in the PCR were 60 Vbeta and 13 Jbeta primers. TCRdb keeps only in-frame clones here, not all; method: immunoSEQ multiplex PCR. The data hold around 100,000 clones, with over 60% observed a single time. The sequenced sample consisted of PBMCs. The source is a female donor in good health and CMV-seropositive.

In nucleotides, the CDR3 is TGCGCCAGCAGCCAAGATAGGACTGGCGGGGAGCTGTTTTTT. Protein product: CASSQDRTGGELFF. The V gene is TRBV4-3, the J gene TRBJ2-2; possible D gene TRBD2, 5 bases. Germline V gives CDR1 LGHNA, CDR2 YSLEER. V lost 0 bases, J lost 7 bases, and 9 bases lay in between. The CDR3 extends over 14 amino acids.